One and the same sample provided the 10 T cell receptor beta chains below, sequenced in a study of blood T cell repertoires in COVID-19. Generated by immunoSEQ multiplex PCR, the TCRdb table keeps only in-frame clones and is missing some. The sample yields about 220,000 clones, roughly 85% seen once. The sequenced sample was PBMCs or T cells enriched from blood (not recorded which). Receptors were obtained from a woman between 50 and 59 years old who had been exposed to COVID-19.

The chain joins TRBV24-1 to TRBJ1-2; D not resolved. V gave up 3 bases and J gave up 8 bases, with 9 bases separating them. From germline, CDR1 is KGHDR and CDR2 SFDVKD. This CDR3 has 12 amino acids. The CDR3 DNA is TGTGCCACCAGTGATCCCAGCGGGGGCTACACCTTC. It encodes CATSDPSGGYTF.

The chain couples TRBV10-2 to TRBJ1-2; D remains unclear. With 3 bases removed from V and 7 bases from J, the gap between germline ends came to 15 bases. The CDR3 has 14 residues. CDR1 and CDR2 from the germline V gene are WSHSY and SAAADI. The CDR3 coding sequence is TGCGCCAGCAGTGATTTAGTCGGGGTTCGTGGCTACACCTTC. Residues: CASSDLVGVRGYTF.

The chain combines TRBV28 with TRBJ2-3; D might be TRBD2 (6 bases). Germline loops: CDR1 MDHEN, CDR2 SYDVKM. CDR3 size: 14 residues. V was clipped by 4 bases and J by 2 bases, with 10 bases between them. The DNA of the CDR3 is TGTGCCAGCAGTTCGGGGACTTTCACAGATACGCAGTATTTT. Translated, it gives CASSSGTFTDTQYF.

This clone has a single count. The rearrangement joins TRBV11-2 to TRBJ2-7, with D perhaps matching TRBD1 (5 bases). V was pared by 2 bases and J by 3 bases, with 14 bases between. CDR1 is SGHAT and CDR2 is FQNNGV in the germline V gene. The CDR3 totals 15 residues. CDR3 loop: CASSLNGHGFYEQYF. The CDR3 nucleotides read TGTGCCAGCAGCTTAAACGGACACGGATTCTACGAGCAGTACTTC.

The genes are TRBV28 and TRBJ1-1; D is uncertain. Between the trimmed V and J ends, which lost 3 bases and 1 base, there was a span of 9 bases. CDR1 is MDHEN and CDR2 is SYDVKM in the germline V gene. The CDR3 totals 14 residues. The CDR3 protein is CASSLGRKNTEAFF. CDR3 nucleotides: TGTGCCAGCAGTTTGGGCAGAAAGAACACTGAAGCTTTCTTT.

CDR3 loop: CASSLDLGQTNSPLHF. CDR3 nucleotide sequence: TGTGCCAGCAGCTTGGACCTTGGACAGACTAATTCACCCCTCCACTTT. The chain links TRBV5-4 to TRBJ1-6; D might be TRBD1 (6 bases). Germline CDR1 reads SGHNT; CDR2 reads YYREEE (reference sequence). This CDR3 is built from 16 residues. V dropped 0 bases and J dropped 6 bases, with 13 bases sitting between them.

This chain links TRBV21-1 with TRBJ2-1; TRBD2, the table's D call, lacks a check against the DNA. TRBV21-1 is termed a pseudogene. The CDR3 has 18 residues. CDR3: CASSPRGLGLSSYNEQFF. The CDR3 DNA reads TGTGCCAGCAGCCCCCGAGGGTTGGGCCTATCTTCCTACAATGAGCAGTTCTTC.

This chain connects TRBV10-3 to TRBJ1-1, with D unclear. This CDR3 region has 12 residues. Trimming pared 2 bases from V and 4 bases from J, leaving 5 bases between. From germline, CDR1 is ENHRY and CDR2 SYGVKD. The CDR3 reads CAISEGRTEAFF. Here the CDR3 DNA reads TGTGCCATCAGTGAGGGGCGCACTGAAGCTTTCTTT.

The rearrangement joins TRBV6-1 to TRBJ1-5; D unresolved. The ends were cut back, 0 bases at V and 4 bases at J, with 7 bases in the middle. Per the germline V gene, CDR1 is MNHNS and CDR2 is SASEGT. CDR3 size: 14 residues. CDR3 sequence: CASSEAGSNQPQHF. The CDR3 nucleotides read TGTGCCAGCAGTGAAGCGGGCTCTAATCAGCCCCAGCATTTT.

The chain is built from TRBV7-2 and TRBJ1-3; 8 nucleotides align to TRBD1. J gave up 0 bases and V 7 bases, and 11 bases lay outside the gene matches. There are 17 residues in the CDR3. CDR1 SGHTA and CDR2 FQGNSA come from the germline V gene. The CDR3 nucleotides read TGTGCCAGCACCCGGGACAGGATTAGTTTCTCTGGAAACACCATATATTTT. It yields the protein CASTRDRISFSGNTIYF.